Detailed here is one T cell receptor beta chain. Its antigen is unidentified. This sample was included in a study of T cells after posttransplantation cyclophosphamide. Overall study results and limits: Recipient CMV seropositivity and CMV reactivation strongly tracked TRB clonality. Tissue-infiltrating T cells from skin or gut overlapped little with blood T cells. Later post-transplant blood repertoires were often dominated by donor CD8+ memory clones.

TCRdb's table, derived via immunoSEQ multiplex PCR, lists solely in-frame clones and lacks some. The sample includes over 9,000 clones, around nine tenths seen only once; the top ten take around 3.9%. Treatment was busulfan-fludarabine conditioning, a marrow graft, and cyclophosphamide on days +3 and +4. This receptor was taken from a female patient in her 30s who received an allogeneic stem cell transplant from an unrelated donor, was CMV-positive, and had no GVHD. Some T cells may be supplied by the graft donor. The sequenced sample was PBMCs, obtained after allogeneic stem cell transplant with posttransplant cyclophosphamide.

The CDR3 sequence: CASSPLGLAGGPAGELFF. The CDR3 DNA follows: TGTGCCAGCTCACCACTTGGACTAGCGGGAGGGCCCGCCGGGGAGCTGTTTTTT. V gene TRBV18 combines with J gene TRBJ2-2, with 15 nucleotides matching TRBD2. The germline CDR1 and CDR2 sequences are KGHSH and LQKENI. This CDR3 is 18 amino acids long. The V segment lost 1 base and the J segment 6 bases; nucleotides outside the gene matches: 6.